These T cell receptor beta chains were read from a single sample in a study of cytomegalovirus exposure and HLA in healthy donors. Some clones are missing from TCRdb's copy, which holds only in-frame ones; the method was immunoSEQ multiplex PCR. The table lists around 140,000 clones. Sequencing was done on a sample of PBMCs. The receptors originated from a male donor in good health and CMV-seronegative. Each CDR3 is given with its conserved first and last residue. Fields, in order: V gene, J gene, D gene, CDR3 protein, CDR3 DNA. D genes are given only for firm matches.

V gene: TRBV5-1; J gene: TRBJ2-7; D gene: NA; CDR3 protein: CASSLGTTLGHEQYF; CDR3 DNA: TGCGCCAGCAGCTTGGGGACTACCCTCGGGCACGAGCAGTACTTC
V gene: TRBV27; J gene: TRBJ2-7; D gene: TRBD1; CDR3 protein: CASSSRGGQGGGSYEQYF; CDR3 DNA: TGTGCCAGCAGTTCGCGAGGGGGACAGGGAGGAGGTTCCTACGAGCAGTACTTC
V gene: TRBV11-2; J gene: TRBJ2-1; D gene: TRBD1; CDR3 protein: CASSILWTGDNEQFF; CDR3 DNA: TGTGCCAGCAGCATTCTATGGACAGGGGACAATGAGCAGTTCTTC
V gene: TRBV6-5; J gene: TRBJ1-2; D gene: NA; CDR3 protein: CASSMDSNYGYTF; CDR3 DNA: TGTGCCAGCAGCATGGACAGCAACTATGGCTACACCTTC
V gene: TRBV15; J gene: TRBJ2-7; D gene: NA; CDR3 protein: CATSRGRGGGKPDEQYF; CDR3 DNA: TGTGCCACCAGCAGAGGGCGAGGGGGGGGCAAACCGGACGAGCAGTACTTC
V gene: TRBV27; J gene: TRBJ1-5; D gene: NA; CDR3 protein: CASSFSRGGSNQPQHF; CDR3 DNA: TGTGCCAGCAGTTTTTCCCGGGGGGGTAGCAATCAGCCCCAGCATTTT
V gene: TRBV5-1; J gene: TRBJ2-5; D gene: NA; CDR3 protein: CASSLRAGAEETQYF; CDR3 DNA: TGCGCCAGCAGCTTGAGGGCGGGGGCCGAGGAGACCCAGTACTTC
V gene: TRBV6-1; J gene: TRBJ1-2; D gene: NA; CDR3 protein: CASSEQGLVKGGYTF; CDR3 DNA: TGTGCCAGCAGTGAACAGGGATTGGTTAAGGGCGGCTACACCTTC
V gene: TRBV5-1; J gene: TRBJ1-2; D gene: NA; CDR3 protein: CASSLAGEKSYGYTF; CDR3 DNA: TGCGCCAGCAGCTTGGCAGGGGAAAAGTCCTATGGCTACACCTTC
V gene: TRBV9; J gene: TRBJ2-2; D gene: NA; CDR3 protein: CASSVDGTWNTGELFF; CDR3 DNA: TGTGCCAGCAGCGTGGATGGGACTTGGAACACCGGGGAGCTGTTTTTT
V gene: TRBV19; J gene: TRBJ2-3; D gene: TRBD2; CDR3 protein: CASTPSGGAPPDTQYF; CDR3 DNA: TGTGCCAGTACCCCTAGCGGGGGGGCCCCCCCCGATACGCAGTATTTT
V gene: TRBV5-6; J gene: TRBJ1-2; D gene: NA; CDR3 protein: CASSLEQSYGYTF; CDR3 DNA: TGTGCCAGCAGCTTGGAACAAAGCTATGGCTACACCTTC
V gene: TRBV28; J gene: TRBJ1-2; D gene: NA; CDR3 protein: CASTYNRADYGYTF; CDR3 DNA: TGTGCCAGCACCTATAACAGGGCTGACTATGGCTACACCTTC
V gene: TRBV25-1; J gene: TRBJ1-4; D gene: NA; CDR3 protein: CASSLTGRGDEKLFF; CDR3 DNA: TGTGCCAGCAGTCTAACGGGCAGGGGAGATGAAAAACTGTTTTTT
V gene: TRBV28; J gene: TRBJ1-2; D gene: NA; CDR3 protein: CASSLAGIDYGYTF; CDR3 DNA: TGTGCCAGCAGTTTAGCAGGGATAGACTATGGCTACACCTTC
V gene: TRBV19; J gene: TRBJ1-2; D gene: NA; CDR3 protein: CASTGPPGGVGSYGYTF; CDR3 DNA: TGTGCCAGTACCGGACCCCCTGGGGGGGTGGGAAGCTATGGCTACACCTTC
V gene: TRBV4-2; J gene: TRBJ1-2; D gene: NA; CDR3 protein: CASSQVTGNYGYTF; CDR3 DNA: TGTGCCAGCAGCCAAGTAACAGGGAACTATGGCTACACCTTC
V gene: TRBV28; J gene: TRBJ1-2; D gene: NA; CDR3 protein: CASRAGTVANYGYTF; CDR3 DNA: TGTGCCAGCAGGGCGGGGACGGTAGCTAACTATGGCTACACCTTC